This T cell receptor (beta chain) was documented in a study of blood T cell repertoires in COVID-19. Overall study context: The origin of the acute and convalescent COVID-19 samples was the United States, Italy and Spain. PBMCs, B-cell-depleted T cells, or T cells provided the cDNA or gDNA that made up the material.

The Seattle patients, enrolled during active infection, were followed longitudinally. Authors' data handling: Estimates of nucleated cell counts were drawn from the amplification of reference gene primers. Assay used: immunoSEQ multiplex PCR; TCRdb lists only in-frame clones, some missing. Clonal size and the V and J genes are those of that table, whereas D and trimming came from the DNA. This sample has around 92,000 clones, with under 80% found just once. There are 17 residues in the CDR3. Sequences were obtained from peripheral blood. This sequence was found in a man between 65 and 79 years old with COVID-19, enrolled during active disease. The chain carries TRBV12-2 and TRBJ1-1. TRBV12-2 is given as a pseudogene. The CDR3 DNA follows: TGTGCAAGTCGCCGAACCTCCGGAGGGGCAAGAAACACTGAAGCTTTCTTT. Amino acids: CASRRTSGGARNTEAFF.